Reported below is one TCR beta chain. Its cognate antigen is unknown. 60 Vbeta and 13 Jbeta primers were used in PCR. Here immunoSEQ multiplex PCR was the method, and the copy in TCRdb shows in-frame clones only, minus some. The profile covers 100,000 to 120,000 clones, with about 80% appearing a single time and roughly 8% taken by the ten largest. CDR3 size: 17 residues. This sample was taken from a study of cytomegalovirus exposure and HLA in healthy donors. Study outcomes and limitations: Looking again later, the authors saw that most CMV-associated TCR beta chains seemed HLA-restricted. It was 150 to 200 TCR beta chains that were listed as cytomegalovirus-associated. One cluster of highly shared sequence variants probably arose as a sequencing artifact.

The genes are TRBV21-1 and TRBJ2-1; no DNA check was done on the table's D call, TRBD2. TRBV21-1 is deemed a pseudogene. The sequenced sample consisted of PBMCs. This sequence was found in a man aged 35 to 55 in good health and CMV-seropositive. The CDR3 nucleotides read TGTGCCAGCAGCAAAGAAGCTAGCGGGCCTACCTACAATGAGCAGTTCTTC. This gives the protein CASSKEASGPTYNEQFF.